This TCR gamma chain came from a study of intestinal T cells in coeliac disease (TCRdb year 2020). Study-level background: In the TRG cohort, coeliac patients were much younger than controls, with a mean age of roughly 15 years compared with 54.8 years. In the TCR-delta (TRD) cohort, there were duodenal biopsies from around ten coeliac disease patients and around ten non-coeliac controls. Duodenal biopsies from some 30 coeliac disease patients and around 22 non-coeliac controls made up a second, larger TCR-gamma (TRG) cohort.

What the study reported, not specific to this receptor: Age was significantly different between the coeliac and control groups, but splitting the analysis by age did not give a significant classification. Of about 54 biopsies, around 50 (approximately 94%) were correctly classified by TRG clustering, which had a reported leave-one-out accuracy of around 87%. TRD kmer-based clustering correctly classified all 22 biopsies in training, with a reported leave-one-out accuracy of around 90%. It was not possible to tell repeated CDR3 amino acid sequences apart from PCR duplicates. FFPE-derived DNA was found to be relatively degraded, and loss of a proportion of TCR sequences in each sample was likely caused by this degradation.

Library generation was performed with multiplex PCR. The sequencer listed for this sample is Ion Torrent PGM. TRG repertoires were amplified from roughly 0.2 ug of biopsy DNA using the LymphoTrack kit, whose primers carry Illumina adapters. TRG amplicons were purified with AMPure XP beads, quantified on a 2100 Bioanalyzer, and pooled equimolarly. Sequencing of TRG libraries was performed on an Ion PGM instrument. The study's own analysis went as follows. FastX removed reads in which more than 10% of nucleotides fell below the per-patient third-quartile quality score. Alignment of reads was performed with IMGT/HighV-QUEST so that V, D and J genes were assigned, CDR3 regions were identified and functionality was assessed. Sequences were converted to amino acids, and every sequence predicted to be non-functional was removed. CDR3s were broken into kmers both with and without positional annotation, kmer frequencies were analysed by PCA, and samples were clustered using each of the 1023 combinations of PCs 1-10. Classification was validated by leave-one-out cross-validation, in which parameters were re-optimised on the remaining samples each time. Shannon diversity was calculated using the vegan R package from repeated random subsamples equal to the lowest read count. Via CATT, TCRdb reprocessed the public reads, and rows with identical DNA were then joined. These V and J calls derive from TCRdb rather than the authors' analysis. This sample lists about 350 gamma-chain clones; around half were detected once. The ten largest account for around a quarter of the sample.

Genomic DNA was extracted with the QIAamp DNA FFPE tissue kit from ten 5-um FFPE scrolls per case. To test whether coeliac disease could be classified from the TCR repertoire, the study used duodenal biopsies that were formalin-fixed paraffin-embedded, fully anonymised, and surplus to diagnostic needs. Of note for this clone: Its antigen remains unidentified. Per-base qualities were not stored, and no clone one base away is much larger.

The CDR3 numbers 14 residues from cysteine through phenylalanine. The entry retains the CDR3 DNA only, 42 bases that are in frame from base 1. For this chain, trimming is 0 bases at the V end and 8 bases at the J end, and the number of junction bases without a gene match is 10. CDR1 EGSTGY and CDR2 YDSYTSSV are derived from the germline V gene. Sequenced sample: a duodenal biopsy. The clonotype was recovered from a human donor with celiac disease. The sequence joins TRGV4 to TRGJ1 or TRGJ2. The CDR3 protein: CATWDGLWANKKLF. The nucleotides read TGTGCCACCTGGGATGGGCTATGGGCTAATAAGAAACTCTTT.